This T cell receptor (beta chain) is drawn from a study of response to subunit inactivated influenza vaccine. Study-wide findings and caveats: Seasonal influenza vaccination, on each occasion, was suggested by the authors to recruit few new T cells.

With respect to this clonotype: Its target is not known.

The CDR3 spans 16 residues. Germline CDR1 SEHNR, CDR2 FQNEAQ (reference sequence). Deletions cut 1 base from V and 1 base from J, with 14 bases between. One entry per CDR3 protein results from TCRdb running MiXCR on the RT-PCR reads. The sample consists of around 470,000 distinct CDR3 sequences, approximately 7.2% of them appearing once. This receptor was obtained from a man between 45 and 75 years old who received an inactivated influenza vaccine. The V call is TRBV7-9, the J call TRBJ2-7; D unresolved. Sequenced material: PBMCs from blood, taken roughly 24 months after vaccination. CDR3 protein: CASSLGGPLRSYEQYF. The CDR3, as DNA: TGTGCCAGCAGCTTAGGTGGGCCCTTAAGGTCCTACGAGCAGTACTTC.